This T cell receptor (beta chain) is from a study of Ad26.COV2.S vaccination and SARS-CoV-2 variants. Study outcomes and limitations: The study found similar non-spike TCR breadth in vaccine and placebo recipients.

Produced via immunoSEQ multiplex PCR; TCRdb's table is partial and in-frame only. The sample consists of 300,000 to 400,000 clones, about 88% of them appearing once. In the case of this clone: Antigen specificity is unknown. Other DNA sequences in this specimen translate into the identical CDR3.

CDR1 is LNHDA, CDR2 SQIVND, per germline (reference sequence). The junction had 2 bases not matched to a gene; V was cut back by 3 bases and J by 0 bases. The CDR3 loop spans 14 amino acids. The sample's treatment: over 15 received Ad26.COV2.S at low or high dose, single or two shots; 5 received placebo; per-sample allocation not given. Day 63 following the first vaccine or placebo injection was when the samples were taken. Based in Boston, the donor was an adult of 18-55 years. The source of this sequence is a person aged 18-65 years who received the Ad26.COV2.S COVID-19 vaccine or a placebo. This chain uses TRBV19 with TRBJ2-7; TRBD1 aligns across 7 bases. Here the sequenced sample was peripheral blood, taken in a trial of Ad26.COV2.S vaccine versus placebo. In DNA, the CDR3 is TGTGCCAGTAGTATGGGACAGAGCTCCTACGAGCAGTACTTC. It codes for CASSMGQSSYEQYF.